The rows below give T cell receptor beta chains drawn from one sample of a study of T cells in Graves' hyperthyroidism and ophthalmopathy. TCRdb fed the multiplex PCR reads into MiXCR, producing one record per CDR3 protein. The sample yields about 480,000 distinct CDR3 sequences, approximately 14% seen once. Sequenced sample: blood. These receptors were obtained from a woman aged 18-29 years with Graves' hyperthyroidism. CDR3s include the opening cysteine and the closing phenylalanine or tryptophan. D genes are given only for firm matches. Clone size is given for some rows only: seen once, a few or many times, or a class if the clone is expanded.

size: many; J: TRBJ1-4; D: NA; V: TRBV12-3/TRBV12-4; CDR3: CASSSLGGGNEKLFF; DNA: TGTGCCAGCAGTTCCCTTGGGGGGGGCAATGAAAAACTGTTTTTT
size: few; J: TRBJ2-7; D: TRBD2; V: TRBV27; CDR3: CASSPWGRTSRYEQYF; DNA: TGTGCCAGCAGCCCTTGGGGGCGGACTAGCCGCTACGAGCAGTACTTC
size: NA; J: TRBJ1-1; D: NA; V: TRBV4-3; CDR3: CASWGGSGTEAFF; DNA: TGCGCCAGCTGGGGAGGGTCGGGCACTGAAGCTTTCTTT
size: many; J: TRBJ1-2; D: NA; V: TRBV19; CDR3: CASPYQEFGYTF; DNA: TGTGCCAGTCCCTATCAGGAGTTTGGCTACACCTTC
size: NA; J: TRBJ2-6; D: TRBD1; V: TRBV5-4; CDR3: CATQGGTGVAGANVLTF; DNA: TGTGCCACTCAAGGGGGGACAGGGGTCGCCGGGGCCAACGTCCTGACTTTC
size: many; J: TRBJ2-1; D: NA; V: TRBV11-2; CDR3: CASSLRAGPLVEQFF; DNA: TGTGCCAGCAGCTTAAGGGCAGGCCCGCTGGTTGAGCAGTTCTTC
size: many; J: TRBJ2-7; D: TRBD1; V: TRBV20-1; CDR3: CSADRDSHSYEQYF; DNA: TGCAGTGCTGACCGGGACAGCCATTCCTACGAGCAGTACTTC
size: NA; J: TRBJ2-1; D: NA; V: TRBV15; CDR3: CATSARGSYNEQFF; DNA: TGTGCCACCAGCGCGAGAGGCTCCTACAATGAGCAGTTCTTC
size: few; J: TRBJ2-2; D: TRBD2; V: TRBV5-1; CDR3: CASSLPGTRDTGELFF; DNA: TGCGCCAGCAGCTTGCCCGGGACTAGGGACACCGGGGAGCTGTTTTTT
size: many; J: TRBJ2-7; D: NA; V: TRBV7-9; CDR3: CASSLSLAPAYEQYF; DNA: TGTGCCAGCAGCTTAAGTCTAGCGCCAGCCTACGAGCAGTACTTC
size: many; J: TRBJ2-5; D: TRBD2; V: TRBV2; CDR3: CASSQDNRLAGGLDQETQYF; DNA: TGTGCCAGCAGCCAGGACAACAGACTAGCGGGAGGCCTGGACCAAGAGACCCAGTACTTC
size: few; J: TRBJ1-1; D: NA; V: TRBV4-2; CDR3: CASSQEAGDSNEAFF; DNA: TGTGCCAGCAGCCAAGAAGCGGGGGATTCGAATGAAGCTTTCTTT
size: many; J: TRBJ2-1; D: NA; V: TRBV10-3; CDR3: CAISPGTLGNEQFF; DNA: TGTGCCATCAGCCCCGGGACCCTAGGCAATGAGCAGTTCTTC
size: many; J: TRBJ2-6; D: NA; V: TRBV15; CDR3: CATSRGSSGANVLTF; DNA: TGTGCCACCAGCAGAGGTTCATCTGGGGCCAACGTCCTGACTTTC
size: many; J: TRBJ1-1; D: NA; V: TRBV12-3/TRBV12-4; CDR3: CASSLGWGGAEAFF; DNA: TGTGCCAGCAGTTTAGGGTGGGGAGGTGCTGAAGCTTTCTTT
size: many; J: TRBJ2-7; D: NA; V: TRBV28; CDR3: CASSSWVNSYEQYF; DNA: TGTGCCAGCAGCTCCTGGGTCAACTCCTACGAGCAGTACTTC
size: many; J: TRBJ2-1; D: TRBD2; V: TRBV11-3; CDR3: CASTLAAAYNEQFF; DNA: TGTGCCAGCACCCTAGCGGCCGCTTACAATGAGCAGTTCTTC
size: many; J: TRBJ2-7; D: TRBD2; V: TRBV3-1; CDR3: CASSHGGGPYEQYF; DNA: TGTGCCAGCTCCCACGGGGGAGGGCCCTACGAGCAGTACTTC
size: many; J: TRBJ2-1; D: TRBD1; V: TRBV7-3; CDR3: CASSDRSSYNEQFF; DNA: TGTGCAAGTTCGGACAGGAGCTCCTACAATGAGCAGTTCTTC
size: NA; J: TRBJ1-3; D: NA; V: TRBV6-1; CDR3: CARPGGLGWSGNTIYF; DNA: TGTGCCAGGCCGGGAGGGCTCGGCTGGTCTGGAAACACCATATATTTT
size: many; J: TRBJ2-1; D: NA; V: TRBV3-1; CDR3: CASTDAGTYNEQFF; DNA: TGTGCCAGCACCGACGCCGGGACATACAATGAGCAGTTCTTC
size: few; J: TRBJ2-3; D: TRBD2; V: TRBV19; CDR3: CASSGPSGRDTQYF; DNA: TGTGCCAGTAGTGGGCCTAGCGGGAGAGATACGCAGTATTTT
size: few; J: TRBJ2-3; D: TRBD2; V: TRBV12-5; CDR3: CASWKERTSPTDTQYF; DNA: TGTGCTAGTTGGAAGGAGCGGACTAGCCCCACAGATACGCAGTATTTT
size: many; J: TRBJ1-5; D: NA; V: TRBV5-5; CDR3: CASRPGTATNQPQHF; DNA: TGTGCCAGCAGGCCTGGGACGGCTACTAATCAGCCCCAGCATTTT
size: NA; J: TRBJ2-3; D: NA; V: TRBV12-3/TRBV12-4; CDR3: CASQIRDTDTQYF; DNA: TGTGCCAGCCAAATTAGGGACACAGATACGCAGTATTTT
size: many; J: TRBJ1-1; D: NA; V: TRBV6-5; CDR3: CASSYSNRREAFF; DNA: TGTGCCAGCAGTTACTCGAATAGGCGGGAAGCTTTCTTT
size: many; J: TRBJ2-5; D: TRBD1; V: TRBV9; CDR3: CASSVGPKRGRETQYF; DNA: TGTGCCAGCAGCGTAGGTCCTAAAAGGGGGCGAGAGACCCAGTACTTC
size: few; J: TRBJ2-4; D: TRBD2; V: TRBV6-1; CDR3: CASRPPFSGTTLAKNIQYF; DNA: TGTGCCAGCAGACCCCCATTTAGCGGGACGACCCTAGCCAAAAACATTCAGTACTTC
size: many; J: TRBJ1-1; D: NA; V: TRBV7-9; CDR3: CASREDPNTEAFF; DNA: TGTGCCAGCAGAGAAGACCCGAACACTGAAGCTTTCTTT
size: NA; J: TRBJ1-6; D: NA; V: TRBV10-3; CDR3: CAISGSGVSYNSPLHF; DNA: TGTGCCATCAGTGGATCAGGGGTGTCCTATAATTCACCCCTCCACTTT
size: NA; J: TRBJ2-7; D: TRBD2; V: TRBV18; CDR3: CASSRASGSYEQYF; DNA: TGTGCCAGCTCAAGGGCTAGCGGGAGCTACGAGCAGTACTTC
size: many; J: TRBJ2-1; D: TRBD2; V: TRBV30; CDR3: CAWREGLYNEQFF; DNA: TGTGCCTGGCGGGAGGGCCTTTACAATGAGCAGTTCTTC
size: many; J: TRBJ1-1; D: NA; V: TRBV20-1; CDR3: CSAPPRTSNTEAFF; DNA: TGCAGTGCCCCCCCTCGGACATCGAACACTGAAGCTTTCTTT
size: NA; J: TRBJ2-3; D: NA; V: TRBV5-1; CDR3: CASSLEASARDTQYF; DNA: TGCGCCAGCAGCTTGGAAGCTAGCGCTAGGGATACGCAGTATTTT
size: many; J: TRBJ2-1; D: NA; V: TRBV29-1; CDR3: CSVAFARDNEQFF; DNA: TGCAGCGTTGCATTCGCGCGGGACAATGAGCAGTTCTTC
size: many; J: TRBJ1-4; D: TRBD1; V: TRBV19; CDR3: CASSTGGQHNEKLFF; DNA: TGTGCCAGTAGTACAGGGGGACAACATAATGAAAAACTGTTTTTT
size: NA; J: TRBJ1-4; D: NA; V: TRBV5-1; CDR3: CASSLGREVVKLFF; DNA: TGCGCCAGCAGCTTGGGACGAGAAGTAGTAAAACTGTTTTTT
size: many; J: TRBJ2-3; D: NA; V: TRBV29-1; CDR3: CSVDPGDTQYF; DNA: TGCAGCGTTGATCCCGGGGATACGCAGTATTTT
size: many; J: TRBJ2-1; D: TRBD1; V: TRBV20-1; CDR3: CSAGTGGSYNEQFF; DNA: TGCAGTGCTGGGACAGGGGGCTCCTACAATGAGCAGTTCTTC